Listed below are T cell receptor beta chains from one sample, sequenced in a study of early stage breast cancer tumors. Generated by immunoSEQ multiplex PCR, the TCRdb table keeps only in-frame clones and is missing some. The table records approximately 20,000 clones, around 76% of them present only once. Material: blood. The source is a person between 60 and 70 years old with breast cancer. Both conserved end residues are part of each CDR3. D genes are given only for firm matches. A row's size may be missing; if present it is once, few, many or a size class.

d_call: NA; clone_size: NA; v_call: TRBV2; j_call: TRBJ1-1; cdr3_aa: CASKEGRGLSTEAFF; cdr3_nt: TGTGCCAGCAAGGAGGGGAGGGGACTTAGCACTGAAGCTTTCTTT
d_call: NA; clone_size: NA; v_call: TRBV1; j_call: TRBJ2-7; cdr3_aa: CTSSQDWTSGRTPPCYEQYF; cdr3_nt: TGCACCAGCAGCCAAGATTGGACTAGCGGGAGGACCCCCCCCTGCTACGAGCAGTACTTC
d_call: NA; clone_size: NA; v_call: TRBV5-6; j_call: TRBJ1-5; cdr3_aa: CASRWDGSNQPQHF; cdr3_nt: TGTGCCAGCAGGTGGGATGGGAGCAATCAGCCCCAGCATTTT
d_call: NA; clone_size: NA; v_call: TRBV29-1; j_call: TRBJ2-3; cdr3_aa: CSVVFGGQGDTQYF; cdr3_nt: TGCAGCGTTGTATTTGGGGGGCAAGGAGATACGCAGTATTTT
d_call: NA; clone_size: few; v_call: TRBV5-1; j_call: TRBJ2-7; cdr3_aa: CASSWGTGAEAQYF; cdr3_nt: TGCGCCAGCAGCTGGGGTACGGGGGCTGAGGCGCAGTACTTC
d_call: NA; clone_size: NA; v_call: TRBV4-1; j_call: TRBJ2-1; cdr3_aa: CASSQDKVGINEQFF; cdr3_nt: TGCGCCAGCAGCCAAGATAAGGTCGGGATCAATGAGCAGTTCTTC
d_call: NA; clone_size: few; v_call: TRBV4-2; j_call: TRBJ2-3; cdr3_aa: CASSQDRPGRRIRLRTDTQYF; cdr3_nt: TGTGCCAGCAGCCAAGATCGGCCAGGACGTAGGATACGGCTACGCACAGATACGCAGTATTTT
d_call: TRBD1; clone_size: NA; v_call: TRBV5-6; j_call: TRBJ1-2; cdr3_aa: CASSWGTEENYGYTF; cdr3_nt: TGTGCCAGCAGCTGGGGGACAGAGGAGAACTATGGCTACACCTTC
d_call: TRBD1; clone_size: NA; v_call: TRBV19; j_call: TRBJ1-3; cdr3_aa: CASSMGDRGAGNTIYF; cdr3_nt: TGTGCCAGTAGTATGGGGGACAGAGGGGCTGGAAACACCATATATTTT
d_call: NA; clone_size: NA; v_call: TRBV21-1; j_call: TRBJ1-5; cdr3_aa: CASPLIGGNQPQHF; cdr3_nt: TGTGCCAGCCCTTTAATCGGGGGGAATCAGCCCCAGCATTTT
d_call: NA; clone_size: NA; v_call: TRBV9; j_call: TRBJ2-3; cdr3_aa: CASSVDVADTQYF; cdr3_nt: TGTGCCAGCAGCGTAGATGTAGCAGATACGCAGTATTTT
d_call: NA; clone_size: NA; v_call: TRBV7-9; j_call: TRBJ2-2; cdr3_aa: CASSLVAGWDTGELFF; cdr3_nt: TGTGCCAGCAGCTTAGTTGCAGGGTGGGACACCGGGGAGCTGTTTTTT
d_call: NA; clone_size: NA; v_call: TRBV6-5; j_call: TRBJ2-7; cdr3_aa: CASSPFGVAYEQYF; cdr3_nt: TGTGCCAGCTCCCCTTTTGGGGTCGCCTACGAGCAGTACTTC
d_call: NA; clone_size: NA; v_call: TRBV6-5; j_call: TRBJ2-6; cdr3_aa: CASSPGEAGANVLTF; cdr3_nt: TGTGCCAGCTCTCCTGGGGAGGCTGGGGCCAACGTCCTGACTTTC
d_call: NA; clone_size: NA; v_call: TRBV5-6; j_call: TRBJ1-2; cdr3_aa: CASSAETGFYGYTF; cdr3_nt: TGTGCCAGCAGCGCCGAAACAGGGTTCTATGGCTACACCTTC
d_call: TRBD2; clone_size: NA; v_call: TRBV30; j_call: TRBJ2-7; cdr3_aa: CAWNHYRTSGRAYEQYF; cdr3_nt: TGTGCCTGGAATCACTACAGGACTAGCGGGAGGGCCTACGAGCAGTACTTC
d_call: NA; clone_size: few; v_call: TRBV7-6; j_call: TRBJ1-5; cdr3_aa: CASSTSQGQPQHF; cdr3_nt: TGTGCCAGCAGCACGTCGCAGGGTCAGCCCCAGCATTTT
d_call: NA; clone_size: NA; v_call: TRBV11-1; j_call: TRBJ1-1; cdr3_aa: CASSLGGLRYEAFF; cdr3_nt: TGTGCCAGCAGCTTAGGAGGGCTACGCTATGAAGCTTTCTTT
d_call: NA; clone_size: NA; v_call: TRBV11-3; j_call: TRBJ2-1; cdr3_aa: CASSSGTQGYNEQFF; cdr3_nt: TGTGCCAGCAGCTCCGGGACCCAAGGGTACAATGAGCAGTTCTTC
d_call: NA; clone_size: NA; v_call: TRBV18; j_call: TRBJ2-7; cdr3_aa: CASSPGRSDEQYF; cdr3_nt: TGTGCCAGCTCACCGGGACGTAGCGACGAGCAGTACTTC
d_call: NA; clone_size: NA; v_call: TRBV5-1; j_call: TRBJ2-7; cdr3_aa: CASSPSPWGRPYEQYF; cdr3_nt: TGCGCCAGCAGCCCATCCCCCTGGGGCAGACCCTACGAGCAGTACTTC
d_call: NA; clone_size: few; v_call: TRBV5-4; j_call: TRBJ2-1; cdr3_aa: CASSFDLAGAQDEQFF; cdr3_nt: TGTGCCAGCAGCTTCGATCTGGCAGGGGCGCAGGATGAGCAGTTCTTC
d_call: NA; clone_size: NA; v_call: TRBV5-1; j_call: TRBJ2-3; cdr3_aa: CASSVDPNTDTQYF; cdr3_nt: TGCGCCAGCAGCGTAGACCCCAACACAGATACGCAGTATTTT
d_call: TRBD1; clone_size: NA; v_call: TRBV6-5; j_call: TRBJ1-1; cdr3_aa: CASSTYRGDTEAFF; cdr3_nt: TGTGCCAGCAGTACTTACAGGGGAGACACTGAAGCTTTCTTT
d_call: NA; clone_size: once; v_call: TRBV13; j_call: TRBJ2-7; cdr3_aa: CASSATRRGEQYF; cdr3_nt: TGTGCCAGCAGCGCGACCAGGAGGGGCGAGCAGTACTTC
d_call: NA; clone_size: NA; v_call: TRBV27; j_call: TRBJ2-7; cdr3_aa: CASSLIRFGDTYEQYF; cdr3_nt: TGTGCCAGCAGTTTAATCCGTTTTGGGGACACCTACGAGCAGTACTTC
d_call: TRBD2; clone_size: NA; v_call: TRBV5-4; j_call: TRBJ2-7; cdr3_aa: CASSGTSGSVYEQYF; cdr3_nt: TGTGCCAGCAGCGGGACTAGCGGGAGCGTCTACGAGCAGTACTTC
d_call: TRBD2; clone_size: NA; v_call: TRBV5-1; j_call: TRBJ2-2; cdr3_aa: CASSLFLAGVNTGELFF; cdr3_nt: TGCGCCAGCAGCTTGTTCCTAGCGGGAGTAAACACCGGGGAGCTGTTTTTT
d_call: NA; clone_size: once; v_call: TRBV25-1; j_call: TRBJ1-1; cdr3_aa: CASSEAAISLAFF; cdr3_nt: TGTGCCAGCAGTGAAGCGGCGATCTCCTTGGCTTTCTTT